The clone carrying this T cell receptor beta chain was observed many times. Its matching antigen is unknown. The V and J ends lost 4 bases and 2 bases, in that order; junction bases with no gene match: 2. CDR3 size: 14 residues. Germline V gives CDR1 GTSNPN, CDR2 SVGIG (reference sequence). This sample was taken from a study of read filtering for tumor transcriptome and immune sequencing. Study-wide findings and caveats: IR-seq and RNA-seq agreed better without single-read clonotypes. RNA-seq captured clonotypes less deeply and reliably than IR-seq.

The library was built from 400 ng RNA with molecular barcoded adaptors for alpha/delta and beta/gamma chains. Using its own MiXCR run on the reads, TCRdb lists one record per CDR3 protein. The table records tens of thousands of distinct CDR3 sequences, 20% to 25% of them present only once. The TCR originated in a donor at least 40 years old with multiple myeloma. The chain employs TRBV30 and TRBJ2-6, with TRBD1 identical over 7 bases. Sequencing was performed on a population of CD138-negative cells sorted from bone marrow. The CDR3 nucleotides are TGTGCCTGGAACAGGGGAGCTGGGGCCAACGTCCTGACTTTC. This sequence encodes CAWNRGAGANVLTF.